Many counts were recorded for the clone carrying this T cell receptor beta chain. MiXCR, run by TCRdb on the 5' RACE reads, gives a single entry per CDR3 protein. The data contain roughly 13,000 distinct CDR3 sequences, 20% to 25% of them singletons. The CDR3 runs to 12 residues. Germline assignment: CDR1 MNHNS and CDR2 SASEGT. The V gene lost 2 bases and the J gene lost 3 bases, with 5 bases spanning the gap. Purified naive CD4+ T cells were depleted of CD25+ Tregs. The rearrangement uses TRBV6-1 and TRBJ2-7, with D unresolved. This clonotype was obtained from a female donor with breast cancer. The sequenced sample consisted of naive CD4+ T cells sorted from blood. Subset specified: naive CD4+ T cells, CD4+CD45RA+CD25-. The CDR3 sequence is CASSEPRYEQYF. The CDR3 DNA reads as TGTGCCAGCAGTGAACCACGCTACGAGCAGTACTTC.